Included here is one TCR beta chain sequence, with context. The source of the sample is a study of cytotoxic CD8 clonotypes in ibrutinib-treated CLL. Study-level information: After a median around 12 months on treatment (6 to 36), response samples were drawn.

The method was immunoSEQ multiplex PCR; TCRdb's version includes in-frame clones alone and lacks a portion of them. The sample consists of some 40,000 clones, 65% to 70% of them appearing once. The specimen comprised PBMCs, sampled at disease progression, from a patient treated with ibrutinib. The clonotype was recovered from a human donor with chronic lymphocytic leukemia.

CDR3 DNA sequence: TGTGCCAGCAGCCAAGTACTGCCAGGAGAATCCTACTACAATGAGCAGTTCTTC. Its protein product is CASSQVLPGESYYNEQFF. This chain uses TRBV14 with TRBJ2-1, with D uncertain. CDR1 SGHDN and CDR2 FVKESK come from the germline V gene. There are 18 residues in the CDR3. With 1 base removed from V and 3 bases from J, the gap between germline ends came to 19 bases.